The source of this TCR beta chain is a study of memory CD4+ T cells and cytomegalovirus serostatus. Study details: This sample comes from healthy Belgian adults, eight or nine CMV seropositive, 24 seronegative.

Trimming stripped 4 bases from V and 4 bases from J, with 10 bases between. The V gene's germline CDR1 is SGHTA and CDR2 FQGNSA. CDR3 length: 13 residues. Per the authors' pipeline: Out-of-frame sequences were removed, leaving 2,000,000 or so distinct TCRbeta sequences. This table comes from immunoSEQ multiplex PCR, and its TCRdb copy is limited to in-frame clones, with some not included. Clonal size and the V and J genes are those of that table, whereas D and trimming came from the DNA. The sample shows approximately 61,000 clones, less than 85% of them seen only once. The sort gate was single viable CD3+CD4+CD8-CD45RO+ cells for memory CD4+ T cells. Donors' CMV status reflects serum IgG against pp150, pp28, p38, p52. CD4+ T cells were isolated by positive magnetic selection.

Source material: memory CD4+ T cells from blood. V is TRBV7-2 and J is TRBJ1-2, with D perhaps matching TRBD1 (5 bases). The receptor comes from an adult in good health and CMV-seronegative. Some clones in this sample may be carry-over from other donors' samples. Here the CDR3 reads CASSYTGLYGYTF. The CDR3 DNA is TGTGCCAGCAGCTACACGGGGCTCTATGGCTACACCTTC.